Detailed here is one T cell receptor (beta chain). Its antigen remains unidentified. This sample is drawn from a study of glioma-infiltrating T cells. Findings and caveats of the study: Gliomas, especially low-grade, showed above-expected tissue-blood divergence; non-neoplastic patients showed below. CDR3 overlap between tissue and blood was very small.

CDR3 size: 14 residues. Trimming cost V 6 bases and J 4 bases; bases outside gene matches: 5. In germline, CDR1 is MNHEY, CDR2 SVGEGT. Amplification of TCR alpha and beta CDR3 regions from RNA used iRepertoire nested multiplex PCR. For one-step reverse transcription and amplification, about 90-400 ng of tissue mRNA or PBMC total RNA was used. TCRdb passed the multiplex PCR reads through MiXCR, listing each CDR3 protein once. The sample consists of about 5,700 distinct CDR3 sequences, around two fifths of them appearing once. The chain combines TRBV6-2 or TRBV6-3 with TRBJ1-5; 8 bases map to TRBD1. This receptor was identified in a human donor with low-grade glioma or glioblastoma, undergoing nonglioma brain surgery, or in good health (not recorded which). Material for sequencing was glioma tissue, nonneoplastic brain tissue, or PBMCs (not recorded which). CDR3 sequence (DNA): TGTGCCAGCAGCAGGACAGGGACTAATCAGCCCCAGCATTTT. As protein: CASSRTGTNQPQHF.